This TCR beta chain was obtained from a study of response to subunit inactivated influenza vaccine. TCRdb processed the RT-PCR reads anew with MiXCR; each CDR3 protein has one entry. The repertoire has roughly 710,000 distinct CDR3 sequences, 14% of them found once; the top ten carry about 7.6%. Germline V gives CDR1 SQVTM, CDR2 ANQGSEA. This CDR3 is 14 amino acids long. V lost 3 bases and J lost 1, with 10 bases in between. Of note for this clonotype: The antigen remains undetermined.

Overall study results and limits: Authors suggested seasonal influenza vaccinations each recruit few new T cells.

V and J are TRBV29-1 and TRBJ2-1, with a possible D match to TRBD2 (6 bases). The TCR sequence derives from a man aged 50 to 59 who received an inactivated influenza vaccine. Sequences were derived from PBMCs from blood, sampled approximately 15 days before vaccination. In DNA form, the CDR3 reads TGCAGCGTTGATGGCGGGGTATCCTACAATGAGCAGTTCTTC. Protein: CSVDGGVSYNEQFF.